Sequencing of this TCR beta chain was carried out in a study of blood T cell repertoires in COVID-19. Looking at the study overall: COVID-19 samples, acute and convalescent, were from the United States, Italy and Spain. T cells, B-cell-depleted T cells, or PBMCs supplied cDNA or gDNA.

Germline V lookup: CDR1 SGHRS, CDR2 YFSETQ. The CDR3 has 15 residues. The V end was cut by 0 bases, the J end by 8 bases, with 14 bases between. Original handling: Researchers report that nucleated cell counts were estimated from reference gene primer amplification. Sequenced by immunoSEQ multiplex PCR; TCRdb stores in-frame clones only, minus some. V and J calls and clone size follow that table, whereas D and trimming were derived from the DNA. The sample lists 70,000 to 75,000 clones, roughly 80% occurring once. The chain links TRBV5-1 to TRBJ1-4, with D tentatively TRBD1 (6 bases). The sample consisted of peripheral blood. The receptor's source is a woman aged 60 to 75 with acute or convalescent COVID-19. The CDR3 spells CASSLVPGQGEKLFF. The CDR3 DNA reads TGCGCCAGCAGCTTGGTTCCAGGGCAGGGGGAAAAACTGTTTTTT.